This TCR beta chain emerged from a study of blood T cell repertoires in COVID-19. With V trimmed by 2 bases and J by 4 bases, 11 bases remained unmatched. The germline gives CDR1 KGHSH, CDR2 LQKENI. This CDR3 has 17 residues. Under the authors' procedure: Reference gene primers were amplified, and this amplification served to estimate nucleated cell counts. Sequencing was performed with immunoSEQ multiplex PCR; in TCRdb, only in-frame clones are kept and a portion is missing. D and trimming were read from the DNA, whereas the V and J calls and clone size are those reported in that table. The sample has roughly 500,000 clones, 88% seen once. The age range of participants was about 18 to 100 years, with residence in about two dozen US areas. Donors were grouped by their self-reported clinical history. Among Cohort 3 donors, those recovered had two negative PCRs, clearance, or symptom resolution.

The sample consisted of PBMCs or T cells enriched from blood (not recorded which). The rearrangement joins TRBV18 to TRBJ2-5, with 9 bases identical to TRBD1. The clonotype was recovered from a woman aged 40 to 55 who had recovered from COVID-19. CDR3 protein: CASSPISGDRGLETQYF. CDR3 bases: TGTGCCAGCTCACCAATCTCGGGAGACAGGGGGTTAGAGACCCAGTACTTC.